This TCR beta chain was obtained from a study of blood T cells in healthy people across ages. A second about 7 to 11 cycle PCR used barcoded and J-beta primers. TCRdb fed the 5' RACE reads into MiXCR, producing one record per CDR3 protein. The sample includes fewer than 950,000 distinct CDR3 sequences, roughly 50% of them seen just once. The CDR3 is 13 residues long. Germline loops: CDR1 MNHNY, CDR2 SVGAGI (reference sequence). V was clipped by 5 bases and J by 6 bases, with 8 bases between them. Findings and caveats of the study: It was not known whether donors were CMV positive (a possible confounder of expanded clonotype changes).

This clonotype was seen a few times. Its antigen is still unknown. The sequence derives from a man older than 75 in good health. What was sequenced was blood. This chain links TRBV6-6 with TRBJ1-6; the D is unclear. Written as DNA, the CDR3 is TGTGCCAGCAGTAGACGTGTTAATTCACCCCTCCACTTT. Residues: CASSRRVNSPLHF.